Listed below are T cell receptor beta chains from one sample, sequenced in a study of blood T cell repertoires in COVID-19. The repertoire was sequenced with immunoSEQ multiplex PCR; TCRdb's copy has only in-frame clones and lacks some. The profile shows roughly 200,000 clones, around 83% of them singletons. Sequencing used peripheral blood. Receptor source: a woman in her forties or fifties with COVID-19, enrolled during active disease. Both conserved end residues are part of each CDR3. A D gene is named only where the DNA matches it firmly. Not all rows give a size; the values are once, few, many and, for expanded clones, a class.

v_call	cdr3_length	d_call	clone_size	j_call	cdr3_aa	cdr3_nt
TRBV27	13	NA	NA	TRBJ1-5	CASSLTGNQPQHF	TGTGCCAGCAGTTTAACCGGGAATCAGCCCCAGCATTTT
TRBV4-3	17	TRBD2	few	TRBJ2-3	CASSQEGPGGRVDTQYF	TGCGCCAGCAGCCAAGAAGGTCCGGGGGGGCGTGTAGATACGCAGTATTTT
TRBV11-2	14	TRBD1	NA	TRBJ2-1	CASSPLDRLNEQFF	TGTGCCAGCAGCCCTTTGGACAGGTTGAATGAGCAGTTCTTC
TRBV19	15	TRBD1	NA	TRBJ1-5	CASRRTGTLNQPQHF	TGTGCCAGTAGACGGACAGGGACGCTCAATCAGCCCCAGCATTTT
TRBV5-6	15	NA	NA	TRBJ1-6	CASSSAGSTNSPLHF	TGTGCCAGCAGCTCCGCGGGTTCGACCAATTCACCCCTCCACTTT
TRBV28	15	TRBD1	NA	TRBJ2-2	CASRTGQGRTGELFF	TGTGCCAGCAGGACGGGACAGGGGAGGACCGGGGAGCTGTTTTTT
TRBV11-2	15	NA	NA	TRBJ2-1	CASSLGGGRDNEQFF	TGTGCCAGCAGCTTAGGGGGGGGCCGGGACAATGAGCAGTTCTTC
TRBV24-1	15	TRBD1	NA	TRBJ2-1	CATSYGDRVGNEQFF	TGTGCCACCAGCTATGGGGACAGGGTGGGCAATGAGCAGTTCTTC
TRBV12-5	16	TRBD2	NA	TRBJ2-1	CASGLVTSGGPSEQFF	TGTGCTAGTGGTTTGGTAACTTCGGGGGGGCCGAGTGAGCAGTTCTTC
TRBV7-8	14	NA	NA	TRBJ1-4	CASSPGQRNEKLFF	TGTGCCAGCTCCCCGGGACAACGAAATGAAAAACTGTTTTTT
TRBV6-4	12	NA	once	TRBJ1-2	CASSDPGVGYTF	TGTGCCAGCAGTGATCCAGGGGTCGGCTACACCTTC
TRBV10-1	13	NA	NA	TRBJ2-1	CASSDMTSGEQFF	TGCGCCAGCAGTGATATGACTTCGGGAGAGCAGTTCTTC
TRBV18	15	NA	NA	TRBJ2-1	CASSPGVVTYNEQFF	TGTGCCAGCTCACCCGGGGTTGTAACCTACAATGAGCAGTTCTTC
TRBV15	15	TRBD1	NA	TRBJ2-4	CATSSFQGVKNIQYF	TGTGCCACCAGCTCCTTCCAGGGGGTCAAAAACATTCAGTACTTC